A single sample gave rise to the 26 T cell receptor beta chains below, sequenced in a study of shared clonotypes between healthy human individuals. This table comes from immunoSEQ multiplex PCR, and its TCRdb copy is limited to in-frame clones, with some not included. The sample lists fewer than 100,000 clones; approximately 61% were seen once. Material for sequencing was memory CD8+ T cells sorted from blood. The subset was: CD45RO+ cells pooled with CCR7-negative TemRA cells. The receptors derive from a man under 40 in good health.

The chain recombines TRBV6-1 with TRBJ2-7; TRBD1 is a possible D gene (5 bases). Deletions cut 5 bases from V and 4 bases from J, with 12 bases between. This CDR3 comprises 13 residues. Germline CDR1 and CDR2: MNHNS and SASEGT. This CDR3 is CASSQGSGYEQYF. The CDR3 DNA reads TGTGCCAGCAGTCAGGGTAGTGGGTACGAGCAGTACTTC.

This chain links TRBV19 with TRBJ2-1, with D perhaps TRBD1 (5 bases). CDR1 is LNHDA and CDR2 is SQIVND in the germline V gene (reference sequence). CDR3 length: 14 amino acids. Trimming removed 10 bases at V and 7 bases at J, with 20 bases between. The CDR3 loop is CATETATSANEQFF. The CDR3 DNA is TGTGCCACCGAGACAGCAACATCGGCGAATGAGCAGTTCTTC. Full variable domain (remainder filled in from reference TRBV19 and TRBJ2-1): DGGITQSPKYLFRKEGQNVTLSCEQNLNHDAMYWYRQDPGQGLRLIYYSQIVNDFQKGDIAEGYSVSREKKESFPLTVTSAQKNPTAFYLCATETATSANEQFFGPGTRLTVL.

The chain combines TRBV18 with TRBJ2-7; 7 bases map to TRBD2. The CDR3 is made up of 15 amino acids. Unmatched junction bases numbered 8, after V lost 1 base and J lost 5 bases. Per germline, CDR1 KGHSH and CDR2 LQKENI. CDR3: CASSPLGLVGDEQYF. The CDR3 DNA is TGTGCCAGCTCACCACTCGGACTAGTCGGGGACGAGCAGTACTTC.

The chain has TRBV6-5 and TRBJ2-7; 7 bases agree with TRBD1. There are 14 residues in the CDR3. V was pared by 2 bases and J by 5 bases, with 6 bases of the junction left unmatched. Per germline, CDR1 MNHEY and CDR2 SVGAGI. CDR3 region: CASSYGTDTNEQYF. The CDR3 bases are TGTGCCAGCAGTTACGGGACAGACACAAACGAGCAGTACTTC.

V usage is TRBV25-1 and J usage is TRBJ1-2; no definite D call. From germline, CDR1 is MGHDK and CDR2 SYGVNS. The V gene lost 6 bases and the J gene lost 4 bases, with 12 bases spanning the gap. The CDR3 loop spans 13 amino acids. The CDR3 bases are TGTGCCAGCAGACCGGACGGGGTCTATGGCTACACCTTC. Translating it yields CASRPDGVYGYTF.

The rearrangement links TRBV6-1 to TRBJ2-3; unclear D gene. V lost 8 bases, J lost 5 bases, and 17 bases lay in between. The CDR3 length is 14 residues. Germline assignment: CDR1 MNHNS and CDR2 SASEGT. Here the CDR3 DNA reads TGTGCCAGCGGGTCGAGGATCAAGCAAGATACGCAGTATTTT. Protein: CASGSRIKQDTQYF.

V is TRBV30 and J is TRBJ1-1; the match to TRBD1 covers 8 bases. Per the germline V gene, CDR1 is GTSNPN and CDR2 is SVGIG (reference sequence). The CDR3 runs to 17 residues. V lost 5 bases and J lost 1; bases outside the gene matches: 15. This CDR3 is CAWGSRFRGRGNTEAFF. For the CDR3, the DNA is TGTGCCTGGGGGTCCAGATTCAGGGGGCGCGGGAACACTGAAGCTTTCTTT.

The V and J genes are TRBV29-1 and TRBJ1-4; perhaps TRBD1 as D (5 bases). CDR1 SQVTM and CDR2 ANQGSEA come from the germline V gene. V shed 3 bases and J shed 6 bases, with 17 bases lying between them. The CDR3 totals 15 residues. As DNA, the CDR3 is TGCAGCGTTGAGACGTGGCAGGGCGAGGATGAAAAACTGTTTTTT. It is translated as CSVETWQGEDEKLFF.

The genes are TRBV29-1 and TRBJ2-7; 7 bases align to TRBD2. The trim removed 4 bases at V and 2 bases at J, leaving 5 bases unmatched. The CDR3 covers 13 residues. Looked up from germline, CDR1 is SQVTM and CDR2 is ANQGSEA. CDR3 sequence: CSVVLASTYEQYF. The DNA for the CDR3 is TGCAGCGTTGTACTAGCGTCAACCTACGAGCAGTACTTC.

This clone occurred once. V is TRBV13 and J is TRBJ2-1, with 8 bases that match TRBD2. Germline values: CDR1 PRHDT, CDR2 FYEKMQ (reference sequence). The CDR3 covers 16 residues. Trimming cost V 5 bases and J 7 bases; bases outside gene matches: 13. In DNA, the CDR3 is TGTGCCAGCAGCGAGCGACTCGGCGGGAGGACAAATGAGCAGTTCTTC. Residues: CASSERLGGRTNEQFF.

This chain uses TRBV18 with TRBJ1-5, with D hard to call. CDR3 length: 15 residues. V was cut by 2 bases and J by 0 bases, with 8 bases left in between. The germline gives CDR1 KGHSH, CDR2 LQKENI. Here the CDR3 DNA reads TGTGCCAGCTCACCAACGACGGATAGCAATCAGCCCCAGCATTTT. Translation: CASSPTTDSNQPQHF.

V gene TRBV5-6 combines with J gene TRBJ2-1; 7 nucleotides align to TRBD2. Germline V gives CDR1 SGHDT, CDR2 YYEEEE. J lost 5 bases, V lost 2 bases, and 10 bases had no gene match. The CDR3 sequence is 16 residues long. CDR3 in DNA: TGTGCCAGCAGCTTTAGACTAGCAAGTTTCGACAATGAGCAGTTCTTC. Residues: CASSFRLASFDNEQFF. Full variable domain (outside the CDR3, taken from reference TRBV5-6 and TRBJ2-1): DAGVTQSPTHLIKTRGQQVTLRCSPKSGHDTVSWYQQALGQGPQFIFQYYEEEERQRGNFPDRFSGHQFPNYSSELNVNALLLGDSALYLCASSFRLASFDNEQFFGPGTRLTVL.

The chain recombines TRBV25-1 with TRBJ2-5, with a possible D match to TRBD1 (5 bases). The germline V and J ends were trimmed by 2 bases and 4 bases, with 20 bases remaining between them. The CDR3 length is 17 residues. CDR1 is MGHDK and CDR2 is SYGVNS in the germline V gene. CDR3 residues: CASSEDSGLARGETQYF. For the CDR3, the DNA is TGTGCCAGCAGTGAAGATTCAGGGCTCGCACGAGGAGAGACCCAGTACTTC.

The chain combines TRBV5-1 with TRBJ2-1; D gene ambiguous. This CDR3 contains 13 residues. V lost 7 bases and J lost 5, with 13 bases in between. Germline CDR1 SGHRS, CDR2 YFSETQ. The CDR3 is CASGTNLHNEQFF. The CDR3 region has the DNA TGCGCCAGCGGAACGAACCTCCACAATGAGCAGTTCTTC.

The chain links TRBV30 to TRBJ2-7; the D gene is possibly TRBD1 (5 bases). Trimming stripped 0 bases from V and 4 bases from J, with 16 bases between. CDR3 length: 15 amino acids. Per the germline V gene, CDR1 is GTSNPN and CDR2 is SVGIG (reference sequence). CDR3: CAWSVFGQGLYEQYF. CDR3 nucleotide sequence: TGTGCCTGGAGTGTTTTTGGGCAGGGCTTGTACGAGCAGTACTTC.

In DNA, the CDR3 is TGCGCCAGCAGTTATAATAGGGATGAGCAGTTCTTC. Translating gives CASSYNRDEQFF. V is TRBV10-1 and J is TRBJ2-1; D remains ambiguous. Trimming removed 5 bases at V and 8 bases at J, with 10 bases between. This CDR3 spans 12 amino acids. In germline, CDR1 is WNHNN, CDR2 SYGVQD (reference sequence).

This rearrangement joins TRBV6-4 to TRBJ2-3, with D uncertain. The V end lost 4 bases, the J end lost 4 bases, and 9 bases lay between the germline ends. CDR1 MRHNA and CDR2 SNTAGT come from the germline V gene. The CDR3 loop spans 13 amino acids. The CDR3 loop reads CASSAKASDTQYF. The CDR3 nucleotides read TGTGCCAGCAGTGCGAAGGCCTCAGATACGCAGTATTTT.

The V and J genes are TRBV4-1 and TRBJ2-3, with D hard to call. The CDR3 runs 16 residues. Germline V gene sequence: CDR1 MGHRA, CDR2 YSYEKL. V was clipped by 3 bases and J by 1 base, with 14 bases between them. The CDR3 sequence is CASSHVHTECTDTQYF. The CDR3 DNA reads as TGCGCCAGCAGCCATGTCCACACCGAATGCACAGATACGCAGTATTTT.

V and J are TRBV27 and TRBJ2-5; D ambiguous. Germline CDR1 MNHEY, CDR2 SMNVEV (reference sequence). CDR3 length: 14 amino acids. V lost 6 bases and J lost 2, with 13 bases in between. DNA for the CDR3: TGTGCCAGCAGCCCAACAACCCGTCAAGAGACCCAGTACTTC. Its protein is CASSPTTRQETQYF.

This clone came up many times. The chain links TRBV29-1 to TRBJ2-5; D remains ambiguous. V shed 2 bases and J shed 7 bases, with 8 bases lying between them. The CDR3 sequence is 11 residues long. Germline V gives CDR1 SQVTM, CDR2 ANQGSEA. The CDR3 protein is CSVEFRRTQYF. The CDR3 nucleotides read TGCAGCGTTGAATTCCGTAGGACCCAGTACTTC.

This chain links TRBV13 with TRBJ2-7, with 9 bases that match TRBD1. Trimming cost V 4 bases and J 3 bases; bases outside gene matches: 7. The CDR3 totals 15 residues. Germline lookup yields CDR1 PRHDT and CDR2 FYEKMQ (reference sequence). The CDR3 region is CASSSAGQGFYEQYF. The CDR3, as DNA: TGTGCCAGCAGCTCGGCGGGACAGGGTTTCTACGAGCAGTACTTC.

The gene calls are TRBV6-4 and TRBJ2-7, with D perhaps matching TRBD2 (6 bases). Germline CDR1 and CDR2: MRHNA and SNTAGT. V dropped 10 bases and J dropped 3 bases, with 13 bases sitting between them. The CDR3 loop spans 12 amino acids. The CDR3 DNA follows: TGTGCCAAAAGCGGGTTGGGCTACGAGCAGTACTTC. Its protein is CAKSGLGYEQYF.

The rearrangement uses TRBV11-2 and TRBJ2-3; 7 bases are shared with TRBD2. With V trimmed by 7 bases and J by 4 bases, 11 bases remained unmatched. Germline V gene lookup returns CDR1 SGHAT and CDR2 FQNNGV. There are 15 residues in the CDR3. The CDR3 sequence is CASILAVMSADTQYF. In nucleotides, the CDR3 is TGTGCCAGCATCCTAGCGGTTATGTCGGCAGATACGCAGTATTTT.

This clone occurred a few times. V gene TRBV28 combines with J gene TRBJ2-3, with 12 bases aligning to TRBD2. Losses at the gene ends were 5 bases for V and 0 bases for J; bases not matched to a gene: 9. The CDR3 contains 18 residues. The germline gives CDR1 MDHEN, CDR2 SYDVKM. The CDR3 reads CASSPETSGRPSTDTQYF. The CDR3 DNA reads TGTGCCAGCAGTCCAGAGACTAGCGGGAGACCGAGCACAGATACGCAGTATTTT.

The CDR3 reads CASSLGQGQRYEQYF. DNA of the CDR3: TGCGCCAGCAGCTTGGGGCAGGGACAACGTTACGAGCAGTACTTC. J is TRBJ2-7 and V is TRBV5-1; tentatively, D is TRBD1 (6 bases). Per the germline V gene, CDR1 is SGHRS and CDR2 is YFSETQ. The CDR3 has 15 residues. The ends were cut back, 0 bases at V and 4 bases at J, with 14 bases in the middle.

Concerning this clone itself: This may come from a read error, since a much larger clone is one base off. The rearrangement joins TRBV25-1 to TRBJ2-7; D could derive from TRBD1 or TRBD2 (5 bases each). The CDR3 totals 18 residues. Trimming shortened V by 5 bases and J by 3 bases, and 26 bases separated the two germline ends. Germline V gene lookup returns CDR1 MGHDK and CDR2 SYGVNS. The CDR3 here is CASSRSTLTLTGRYEQYF. In DNA, the CDR3 is TGTGCCAGCAGTCGCTCTACCCTAACACTAACGGGGCGCTACGAGCAGTACTTC.